A selection of T cell receptor beta chains follows, all from one sample in a study of radiation and T cells in renal cell carcinoma. Only in-frame clones appear in the TCRdb table, and some are missing; sequencing was by immunoSEQ multiplex PCR. The table records tens of thousands of clones, about 85% of them present only once. This specimen consisted of blood, obtained from a patient whose treatment included radiotherapy and nephrectomy. These receptors were obtained from a man over 45 with renal cell carcinoma. Both conserved end residues are part of each CDR3. D genes are given only for firm matches. Where a row states a size, it is once, few, many or the class of an expanded clone; other rows omit it.

TRBV5-1	TRBJ2-5	21	NA	NA	CASSLGPLTGRVPLYQETQYF	TGCGCCAGCAGCTTGGGCCCTCTGACGGGGCGTGTACCCTTGTACCAAGAGACCCAGTACTTC
TRBV2	TRBJ1-4	15	NA	TRBD1	CASKLQGAANEKLFF	TGTGCCAGCAAGCTACAGGGGGCGGCTAATGAAAAACTGTTTTTT
TRBV5-6	TRBJ2-1	14	NA	NA	CASSRYSSYNEQFF	TGTGCCAGCAGTAGGTATAGCTCCTACAATGAGCAGTTCTTC
TRBV5-4	TRBJ2-3	16	NA	NA	CASSLRMSGSTDTQYF	TGTGCCAGCAGCTTGAGGATGTCGGGGTCCACAGATACGCAGTATTTT
TRBV5-1	TRBJ2-3	13	NA	NA	CASSLIPPDTQYF	TGCGCCAGCAGCTTGATTCCCCCAGATACGCAGTATTTT
TRBV7-9	TRBJ1-1	16	NA	TRBD1	CASSLRGTGANTEAFF	TGTGCCAGCAGCTTGAGGGGGACAGGGGCGAACACTGAAGCTTTCTTT
TRBV15	TRBJ2-7	15	NA	TRBD1	CATSIGQGVADEQYF	TGTGCCACCTCTATCGGACAGGGGGTCGCGGACGAGCAGTACTTC
TRBV11-2	TRBJ2-7	14	NA	TRBD1	CASSLYRGSYEQYF	TGTGCCAGCAGCTTATACAGGGGCTCTTACGAGCAGTACTTC
TRBV27	TRBJ2-3	21	NA	TRBD1	CASSLWVGDRVGAGLADTQYF	TGTGCCAGCAGTTTATGGGTCGGGGACAGGGTAGGTGCGGGGCTAGCAGATACGCAGTATTTT
TRBV5-1	TRBJ2-7	17	NA	TRBD2	CASSLSFGTSNAYEQYF	TGCGCCAGCAGCCTTAGCTTCGGGACTAGCAATGCCTACGAGCAGTACTTC
TRBV10-3	TRBJ2-1	18	NA	TRBD2	CAISPTLGLAGSYNEQFF	TGTGCCATCAGTCCAACCCTCGGACTAGCGGGATCCTACAATGAGCAGTTCTTC
TRBV30	TRBJ1-5	14	NA	TRBD1	CAWNPGTDNQPQHF	TGTGCCTGGAACCCCGGGACAGACAATCAGCCCCAGCATTTT
TRBV19	TRBJ2-1	14	NA	TRBD2	CASRPASGPHEQFF	TGTGCCAGTAGGCCCGCTAGCGGGCCCCATGAGCAGTTCTTC
TRBV6-5	TRBJ1-2	11	NA	NA	CASAGGRGYTF	TGTGCCAGCGCGGGGGGCCGGGGCTACACCTTC
TRBV27	TRBJ2-1	17	NA	TRBD2	CASSPWLAGARYNEQFF	TGTGCCAGCAGTCCTTGGCTAGCGGGGGCCCGCTACAATGAGCAGTTCTTC
TRBV30	TRBJ1-2	13	NA	NA	CAWSPGVINGYTF	TGTGCCTGGAGTCCGGGCGTAATTAACGGCTACACCTTC
TRBV7-9	TRBJ2-1	16	few	NA	CASSSPSFDYRNEQFF	TGTGCCAGCAGCTCACCTTCGTTTGACTATCGCAATGAGCAGTTCTTC
TRBV28	TRBJ1-1	13	NA	TRBD1	CASSSGQGREAFF	TGTGCCAGCAGTTCCGGACAGGGTAGGGAAGCTTTCTTT
TRBV28	TRBJ2-1	15	NA	NA	CASSQRVFFYNEQFF	TGTGCCAGCAGTCAAAGGGTTTTCTTCTACAATGAGCAGTTCTTC
TRBV5-6	TRBJ1-1	13	NA	NA	CASSFQGGTEAFF	TGTGCCAGCAGCTTCCAGGGCGGCACTGAAGCTTTCTTT